The subject of this entry is one TCR beta chain. The source of the sample is a study of blood T cell repertoires in COVID-19. Looking at the study overall: PBMCs, B-cell-depleted T cells, or T cells provided the cDNA or gDNA that made up the material.

V lost 2 bases to trimming and J lost 1 base, with 6 bases between them. This CDR3 is built from 14 residues. From germline, CDR1 is KGHSH and CDR2 LQKENI. Clones were sequenced by immunoSEQ multiplex PCR, and TCRdb holds only the in-frame ones, with some missing. The profile shows around 240,000 clones, roughly 84% of them singletons. The V gene is TRBV18, the J gene TRBJ2-1; D not resolved. This sequence originates from a woman in her forties who had recovered from COVID-19. Sequences were obtained from peripheral blood. The CDR3 coding sequence is TGTGCCAGCTCACCAAGCAGGTCCTACAATGAGCAGTTCTTC. Protein sequence: CASSPSRSYNEQFF.